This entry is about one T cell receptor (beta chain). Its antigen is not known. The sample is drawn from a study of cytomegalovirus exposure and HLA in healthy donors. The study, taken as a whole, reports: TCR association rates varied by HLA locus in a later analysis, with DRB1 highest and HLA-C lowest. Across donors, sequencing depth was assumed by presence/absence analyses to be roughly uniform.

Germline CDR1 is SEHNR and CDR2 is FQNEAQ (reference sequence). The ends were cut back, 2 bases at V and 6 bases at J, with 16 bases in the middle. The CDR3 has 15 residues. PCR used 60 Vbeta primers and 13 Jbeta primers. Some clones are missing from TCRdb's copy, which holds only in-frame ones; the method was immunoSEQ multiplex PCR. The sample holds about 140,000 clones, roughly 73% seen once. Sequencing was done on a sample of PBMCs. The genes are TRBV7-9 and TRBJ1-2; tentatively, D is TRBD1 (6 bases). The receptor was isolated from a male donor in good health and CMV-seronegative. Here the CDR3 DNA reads TGTGCCAGCAGCTTAAGGGATCGGGACAAAAATGGCTACACCTTC. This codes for CASSLRDRDKNGYTF.